This T cell receptor (beta chain) was identified during a study of vaccination and CD4 T cells after COVID-19. For the study at large: Post-COVID draws came a median approximately 100 days after diagnosis (range 35 to 161).

The Oncomine TCR Beta short-read assay was what sequenced the DNA obtained from cultured CD4+ T cells. TCRdb independently ran MiXCR on the PCR reads; one entry per CDR3 protein. Among around 10,000 distinct CDR3 sequences listed, more than 30% were seen once. Described treatment: roughly 10-day PBMC culture with coronavirus spike peptide pools or control peptides (ViraFEST assay). With peptide pools, ViraFEST first expanded antigen-specific T cells and afterwards sequenced their TCRs. The CDR3 runs 14 residues. V was clipped by 5 bases and J by 7 bases; unmatched bases: 10. Of note for this clonotype: No antigen is known for it.

The sequencing sample was made of cultured CD4+ T cells from blood. The origin of this receptor is a human donor with COVID-19. V and J are TRBV12-3 or TRBV12-4 and TRBJ2-5, with 7 bases that match TRBD1. DNA of the CDR3: TGTGCCAGCAGTCTCTCCGGGACAGAGGGGACCCAGTACTTC. Its protein is CASSLSGTEGTQYF.